This T cell receptor beta chain was identified in a study of blood T cell repertoires in COVID-19. Sequencing used immunoSEQ multiplex PCR; TCRdb keeps in-frame clones, though not all of them. The top ten hold 9.5% to 13% of the sample, which has some 140,000 clones, approximately 80% seen once. V lost 9 bases and J lost 1, with 21 bases in between. The CDR3 loop spans 16 amino acids. CDR1 is ENHRY, CDR2 SYGVKD, per germline. The gene calls are TRBV10-3 and TRBJ1-1; TRBD1 is a possible D gene (5 bases). The sequence was obtained from a woman aged 55-70 years with COVID-19, enrolled during active disease. Sample: peripheral blood. CDR3 nucleotide sequence: TGTGCCATACCTTGGGGGGTCTACACCGAGAACACTGAAGCTTTCTTT. This encodes CAIPWGVYTENTEAFF.